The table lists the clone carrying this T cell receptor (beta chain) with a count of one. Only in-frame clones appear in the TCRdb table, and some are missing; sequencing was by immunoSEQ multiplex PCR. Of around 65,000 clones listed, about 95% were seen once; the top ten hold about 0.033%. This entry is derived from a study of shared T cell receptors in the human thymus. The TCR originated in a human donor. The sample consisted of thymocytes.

The CDR3 region is CASSLGTSGGDEQFF. CDR3 nucleotides: TGTGCCAGCAGCTTGGGGACTAGCGGGGGCGATGAGCAGTTCTTC. The J gene is TRBJ2-1, the V gene TRBV5-8, with TRBD2 matching over 13 bases. V was pared by 0 bases and J by 8 bases, with 2 bases of the junction left unmatched. The CDR3 sequence is 15 residues long. Germline V lookup: CDR1 SGHTS, CDR2 YDEGEE.